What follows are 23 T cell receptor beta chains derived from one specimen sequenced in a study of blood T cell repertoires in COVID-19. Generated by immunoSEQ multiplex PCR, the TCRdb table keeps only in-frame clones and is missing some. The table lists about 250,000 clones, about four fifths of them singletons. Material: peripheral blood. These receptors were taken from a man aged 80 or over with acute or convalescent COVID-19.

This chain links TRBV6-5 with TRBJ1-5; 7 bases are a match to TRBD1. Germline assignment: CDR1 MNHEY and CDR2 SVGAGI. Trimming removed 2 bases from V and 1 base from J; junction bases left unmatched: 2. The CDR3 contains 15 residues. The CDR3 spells CASSYRQGSNQPQHF. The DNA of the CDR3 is TGTGCCAGCAGTTACCGACAGGGAAGCAATCAGCCCCAGCATTTT.

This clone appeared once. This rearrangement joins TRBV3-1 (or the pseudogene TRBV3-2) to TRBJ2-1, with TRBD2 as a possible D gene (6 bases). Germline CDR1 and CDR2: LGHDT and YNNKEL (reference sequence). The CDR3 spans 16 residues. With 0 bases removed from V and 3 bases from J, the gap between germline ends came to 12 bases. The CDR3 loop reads CASSQDRTGVYNEQFF. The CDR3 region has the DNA TGTGCCAGCAGCCAAGACAGGACGGGAGTCTACAATGAGCAGTTCTTC.

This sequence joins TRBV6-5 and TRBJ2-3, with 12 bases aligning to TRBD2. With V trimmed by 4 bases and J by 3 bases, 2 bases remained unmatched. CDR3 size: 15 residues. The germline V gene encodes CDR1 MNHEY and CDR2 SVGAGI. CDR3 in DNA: TGTGCCAGCAGTTCTAGCGGGAGGGCTACAGATACGCAGTATTTT. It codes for CASSSSGRATDTQYF.

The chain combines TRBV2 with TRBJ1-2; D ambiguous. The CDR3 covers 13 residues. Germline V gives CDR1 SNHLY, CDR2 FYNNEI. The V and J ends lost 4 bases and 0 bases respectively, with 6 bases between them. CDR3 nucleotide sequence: TGTGCCAGCAGTGGGCAAACTAACTATGGCTACACCTTC. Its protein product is CASSGQTNYGYTF.

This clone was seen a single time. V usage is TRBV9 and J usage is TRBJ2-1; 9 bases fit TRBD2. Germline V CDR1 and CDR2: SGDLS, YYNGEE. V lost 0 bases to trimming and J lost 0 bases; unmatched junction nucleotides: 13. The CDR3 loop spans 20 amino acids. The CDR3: CASSVAVTSGKPYSYNEQFF. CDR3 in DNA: TGTGCCAGCAGCGTAGCCGTGACTAGCGGAAAGCCGTACTCCTACAATGAGCAGTTCTTC.

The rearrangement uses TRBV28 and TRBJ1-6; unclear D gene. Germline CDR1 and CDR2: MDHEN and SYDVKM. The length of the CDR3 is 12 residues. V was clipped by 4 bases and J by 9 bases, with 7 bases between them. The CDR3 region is CASSWRRSPLHF. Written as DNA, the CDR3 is TGTGCCAGCAGTTGGAGACGTTCACCCCTCCACTTT.

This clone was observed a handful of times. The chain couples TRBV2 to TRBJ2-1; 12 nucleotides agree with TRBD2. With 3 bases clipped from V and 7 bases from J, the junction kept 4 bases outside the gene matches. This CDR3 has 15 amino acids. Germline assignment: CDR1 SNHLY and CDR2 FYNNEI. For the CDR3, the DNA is TGTGCCAGCAGTGAGGAGACTAGCGGGGGAAATGAGCAGTTCTTC. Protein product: CASSEETSGGNEQFF.

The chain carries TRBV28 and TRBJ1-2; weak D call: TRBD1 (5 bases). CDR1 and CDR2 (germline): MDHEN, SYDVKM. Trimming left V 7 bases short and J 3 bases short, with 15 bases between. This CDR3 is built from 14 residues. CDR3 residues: CASNILGGHYGYTF. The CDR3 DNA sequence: TGTGCCAGCAATATACTGGGGGGTCACTATGGCTACACCTTC.

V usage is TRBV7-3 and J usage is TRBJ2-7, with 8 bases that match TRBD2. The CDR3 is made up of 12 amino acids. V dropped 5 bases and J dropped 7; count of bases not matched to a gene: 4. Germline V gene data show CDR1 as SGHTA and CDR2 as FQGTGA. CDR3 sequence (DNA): TGTGCCAGCAGCACCACTAGCGGAGAGCAGTACTTC. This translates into CASSTTSGEQYF.

CDR3: CASSYTRGRTDTQYF. CDR3 bases: TGTGCCAGCAGTTACACCAGGGGGCGCACAGATACGCAGTATTTT. The rearrangement joins TRBV6-5 to TRBJ2-3, with 8 positions matching TRBD1. Germline trimming cut 2 bases from V and 1 base from J; bases unmatched to any gene: 2. CDR3 size: 15 residues. CDR1 MNHEY and CDR2 SVGAGI come from the germline V gene.

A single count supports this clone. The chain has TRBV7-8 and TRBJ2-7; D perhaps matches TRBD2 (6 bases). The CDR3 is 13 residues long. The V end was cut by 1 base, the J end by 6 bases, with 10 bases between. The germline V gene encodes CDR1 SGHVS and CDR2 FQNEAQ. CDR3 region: CASSLEVGGEQYF. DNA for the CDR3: TGTGCCAGCAGCTTAGAGGTCGGGGGCGAGCAGTACTTC. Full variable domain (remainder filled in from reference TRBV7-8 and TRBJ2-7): GAGVSQSPRYKVAKRGQDVALRCDPISGHVSLFWYQQALGQGPEFLTYFQNEAQLDKSGLPSDRFFAERPEGSVSTLKIQRTQQEDSAVYLCASSLEVGGEQYFGPGTRLTVT.

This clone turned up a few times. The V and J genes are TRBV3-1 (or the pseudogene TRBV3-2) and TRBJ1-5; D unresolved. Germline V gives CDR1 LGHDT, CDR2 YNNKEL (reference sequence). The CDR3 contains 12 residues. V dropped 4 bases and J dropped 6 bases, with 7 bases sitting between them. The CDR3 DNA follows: TGTGCCAGCAGCCTCGGGGTTCAGCCCCAGCATTTT. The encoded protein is CASSLGVQPQHF.

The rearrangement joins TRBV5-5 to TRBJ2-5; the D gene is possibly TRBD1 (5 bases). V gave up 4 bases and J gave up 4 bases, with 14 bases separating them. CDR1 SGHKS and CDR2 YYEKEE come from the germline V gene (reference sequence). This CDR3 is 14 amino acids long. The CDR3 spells CASSQIRGGETQYF. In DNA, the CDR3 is TGTGCCAGCAGCCAGATAAGGGGCGGAGAGACCCAGTACTTC.

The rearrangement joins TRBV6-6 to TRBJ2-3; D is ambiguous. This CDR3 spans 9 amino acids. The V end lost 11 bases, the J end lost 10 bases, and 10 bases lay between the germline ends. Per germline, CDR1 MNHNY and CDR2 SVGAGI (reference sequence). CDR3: CAAGFAQYF. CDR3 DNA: TGTGCCGCAGGATTTGCGCAGTATTTT.

Here the CDR3 DNA reads TGCAGCGTTGCCTCTTCAGGCGGGGAGACCCAGTACTTC. The encoded protein is CSVASSGGETQYF. The chain couples TRBV29-1 to TRBJ2-5; maybe TRBD2 (5 bases). The CDR3 runs 13 residues. The ends were cut back, 4 bases at V and 5 bases at J, with 14 bases in the middle. Germline CDR1 is SQVTM and CDR2 is ANQGSEA.

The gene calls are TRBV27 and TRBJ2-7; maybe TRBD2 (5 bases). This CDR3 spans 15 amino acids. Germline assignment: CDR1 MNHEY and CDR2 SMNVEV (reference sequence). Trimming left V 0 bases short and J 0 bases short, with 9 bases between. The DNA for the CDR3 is TGTGCCAGCAGTTTATCTCCGGGGAGCTCCTACGAGCAGTACTTC. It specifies CASSLSPGSSYEQYF.

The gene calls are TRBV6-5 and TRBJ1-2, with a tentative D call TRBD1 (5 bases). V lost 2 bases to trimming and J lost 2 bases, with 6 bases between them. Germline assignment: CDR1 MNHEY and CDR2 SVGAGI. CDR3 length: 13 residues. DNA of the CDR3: TGTGCCAGCAGTTACCGACAGAACTATGGCTACACCTTC. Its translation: CASSYRQNYGYTF.

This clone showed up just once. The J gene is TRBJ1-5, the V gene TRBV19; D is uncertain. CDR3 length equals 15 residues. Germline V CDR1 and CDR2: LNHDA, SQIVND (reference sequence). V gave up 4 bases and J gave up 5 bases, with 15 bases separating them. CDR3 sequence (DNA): TGTGCCAGTAGTAGAGTGGAGGCAGGAGATCAGCCCCAGCATTTT. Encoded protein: CASSRVEAGDQPQHF.

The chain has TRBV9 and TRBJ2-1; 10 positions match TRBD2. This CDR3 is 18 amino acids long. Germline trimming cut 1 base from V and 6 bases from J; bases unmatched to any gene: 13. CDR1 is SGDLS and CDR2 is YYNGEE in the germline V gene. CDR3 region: CASSVTPVKSGRANEQFF. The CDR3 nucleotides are TGTGCCAGCAGCGTAACCCCAGTAAAGAGCGGGAGGGCCAATGAGCAGTTCTTC.

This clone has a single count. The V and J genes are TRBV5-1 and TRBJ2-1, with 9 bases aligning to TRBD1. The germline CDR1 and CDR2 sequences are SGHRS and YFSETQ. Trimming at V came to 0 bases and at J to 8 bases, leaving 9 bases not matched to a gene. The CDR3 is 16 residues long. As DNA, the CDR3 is TGCGCCAGCAGCTTGGAAGGAACAGGGGGCTGGGATGAGCAGTTCTTC. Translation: CASSLEGTGGWDEQFF. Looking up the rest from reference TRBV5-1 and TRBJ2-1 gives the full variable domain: KAGVTQTPRYLIKTRGQQVTLSCSPISGHRSVSWYQQTPGQGLQFLFEYFSETQRNKGNFPGRFSGRQFSNSRSEMNVSTLELGDSALYLCASSLEGTGGWDEQFFGPGTRLTVL.

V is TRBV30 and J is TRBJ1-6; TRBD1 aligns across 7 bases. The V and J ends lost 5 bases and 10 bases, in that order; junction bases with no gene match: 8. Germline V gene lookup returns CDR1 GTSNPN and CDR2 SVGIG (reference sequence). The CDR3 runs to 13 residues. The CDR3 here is CAWAGQDSSPLHF. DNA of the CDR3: TGTGCCTGGGCTGGACAGGACAGCTCACCCCTCCACTTT. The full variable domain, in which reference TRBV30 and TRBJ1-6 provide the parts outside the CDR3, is SQTIHQWPATLVQPVGSPLSLECTVEGTSNPNLYWYRQAAGRGLQLLFYSVGIGQISSEVPQNLSASRPQDRQFILSSKKLLLSDSGFYLCAWAGQDSSPLHFGNGTRLTVT.

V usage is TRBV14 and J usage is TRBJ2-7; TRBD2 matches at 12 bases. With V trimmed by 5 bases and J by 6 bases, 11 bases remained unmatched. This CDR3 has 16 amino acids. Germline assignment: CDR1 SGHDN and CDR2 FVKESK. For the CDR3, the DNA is TGTGCCAGCAGCAAAGGACTAGCGGGAAATCGAGGCGAGCAGTACTTC. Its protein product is CASSKGLAGNRGEQYF.

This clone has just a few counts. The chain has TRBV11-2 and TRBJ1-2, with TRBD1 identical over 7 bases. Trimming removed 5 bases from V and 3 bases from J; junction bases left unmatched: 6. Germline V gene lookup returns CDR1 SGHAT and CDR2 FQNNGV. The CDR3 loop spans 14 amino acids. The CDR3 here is CASSRGGFDYGYTF. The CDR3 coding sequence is TGTGCCAGCAGCCGAGGGGGCTTTGACTATGGCTACACCTTC.